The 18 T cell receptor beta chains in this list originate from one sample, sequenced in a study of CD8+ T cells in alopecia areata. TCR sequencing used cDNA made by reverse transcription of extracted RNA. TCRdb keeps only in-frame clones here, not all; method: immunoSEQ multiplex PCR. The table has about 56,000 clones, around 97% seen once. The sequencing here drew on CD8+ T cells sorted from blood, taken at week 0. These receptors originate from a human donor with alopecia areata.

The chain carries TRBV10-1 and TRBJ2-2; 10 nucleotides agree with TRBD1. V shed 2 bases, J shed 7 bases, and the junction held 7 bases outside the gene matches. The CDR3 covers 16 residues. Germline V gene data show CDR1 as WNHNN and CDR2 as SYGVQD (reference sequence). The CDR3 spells CASSEPSGQGNGELFF. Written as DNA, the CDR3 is TGCGCCAGCAGTGAGCCCTCGGGACAGGGGAACGGGGAGCTGTTTTTT.

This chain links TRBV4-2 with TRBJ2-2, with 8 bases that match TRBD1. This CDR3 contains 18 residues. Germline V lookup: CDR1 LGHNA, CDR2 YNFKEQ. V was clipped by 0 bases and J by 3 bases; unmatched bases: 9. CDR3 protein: CASSQDSLAGGYTGELFF. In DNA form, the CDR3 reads TGTGCCAGCAGCCAAGATAGTCTTGCAGGGGGCTACACCGGGGAGCTGTTTTTT.

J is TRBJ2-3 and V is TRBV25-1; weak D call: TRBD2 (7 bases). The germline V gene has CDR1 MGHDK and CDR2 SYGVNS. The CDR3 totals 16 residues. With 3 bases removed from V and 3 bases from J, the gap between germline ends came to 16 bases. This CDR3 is CASSENGGGTTDTQYF. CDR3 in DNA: TGTGCCAGCAGTGAGAATGGGGGGGGCACGACAGATACGCAGTATTTT.

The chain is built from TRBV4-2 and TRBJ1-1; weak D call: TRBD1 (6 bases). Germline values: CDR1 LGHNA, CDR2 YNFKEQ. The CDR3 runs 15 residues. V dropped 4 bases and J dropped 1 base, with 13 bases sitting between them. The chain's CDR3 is CASSPIGQPNTEAFF. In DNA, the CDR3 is TGTGCCAGCAGCCCGATTGGACAGCCGAACACTGAAGCTTTCTTT.

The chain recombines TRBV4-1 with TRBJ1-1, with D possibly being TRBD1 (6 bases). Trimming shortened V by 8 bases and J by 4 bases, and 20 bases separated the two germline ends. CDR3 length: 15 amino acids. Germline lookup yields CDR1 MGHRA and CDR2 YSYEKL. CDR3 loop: CASGRDNGEGTEAFF. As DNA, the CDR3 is TGCGCCAGCGGCCGGGACAACGGTGAGGGCACTGAAGCTTTCTTT.

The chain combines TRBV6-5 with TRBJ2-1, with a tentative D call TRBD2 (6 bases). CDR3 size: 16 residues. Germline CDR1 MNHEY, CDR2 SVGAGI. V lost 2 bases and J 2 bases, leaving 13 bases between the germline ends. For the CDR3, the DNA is TGTGCCAGCAGTTACACCCCTAGCGCTACCTACAATGAGCAGTTCTTC. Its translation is CASSYTPSATYNEQFF.

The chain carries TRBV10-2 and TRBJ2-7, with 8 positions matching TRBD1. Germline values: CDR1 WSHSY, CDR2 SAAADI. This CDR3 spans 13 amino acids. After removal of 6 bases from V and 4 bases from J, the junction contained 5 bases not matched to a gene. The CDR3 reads CASSEGQDYEQYF. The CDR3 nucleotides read TGCGCCAGCAGCGAGGGACAGGATTACGAGCAGTACTTC.

CDR3 DNA sequence: TGTGCCAGTAGCATGACTAGCGGGGGATTCGATGAGCAGTTCTTC. Protein: CASSMTSGGFDEQFF. The rearrangement uses TRBV19 and TRBJ2-1, with 12 positions matching TRBD2. Germline-derived CDR1 and CDR2 are LNHDA and SQIVND (reference sequence). The junction had 8 bases not matched to a gene; V was cut back by 6 bases and J by 8 bases. This CDR3 region has 15 residues. The full variable domain, in which reference TRBV19 and TRBJ2-1 provide the parts outside the CDR3, is DGGITQSPKYLFRKEGQNVTLSCEQNLNHDAMYWYRQDPGQGLRLIYYSQIVNDFQKGDIAEGYSVSREKKESFPLTVTSAQKNPTAFYLCASSMTSGGFDEQFFGPGTRLTVL.

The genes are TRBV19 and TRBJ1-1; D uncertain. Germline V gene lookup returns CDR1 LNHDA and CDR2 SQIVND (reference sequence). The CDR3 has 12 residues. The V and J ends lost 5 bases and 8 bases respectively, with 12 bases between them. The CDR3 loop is CASSSGFREAFF. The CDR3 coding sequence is TGTGCCAGTAGTTCTGGTTTTCGGGAAGCTTTCTTT. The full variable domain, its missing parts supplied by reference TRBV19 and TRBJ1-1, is DGGITQSPKYLFRKEGQNVTLSCEQNLNHDAMYWYRQDPGQGLRLIYYSQIVNDFQKGDIAEGYSVSREKKESFPLTVTSAQKNPTAFYLCASSSGFREAFFGQGTRLTVV.

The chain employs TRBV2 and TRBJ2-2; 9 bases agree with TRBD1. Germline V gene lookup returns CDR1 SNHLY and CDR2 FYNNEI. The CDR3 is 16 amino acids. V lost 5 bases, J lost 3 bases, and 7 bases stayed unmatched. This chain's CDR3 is CASSFLTGGDTGELFF. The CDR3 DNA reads TGTGCCAGCAGTTTCCTGACAGGGGGAGACACCGGGGAGCTGTTTTTT.

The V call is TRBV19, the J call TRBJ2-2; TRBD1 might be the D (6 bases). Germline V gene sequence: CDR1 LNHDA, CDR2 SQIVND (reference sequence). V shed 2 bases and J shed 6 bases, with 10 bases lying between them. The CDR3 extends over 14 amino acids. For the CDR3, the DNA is TGTGCCAGTAGTATAACAGGGTTGTCCGGGGAGCTGTTTTTT. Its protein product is CASSITGLSGELFF.

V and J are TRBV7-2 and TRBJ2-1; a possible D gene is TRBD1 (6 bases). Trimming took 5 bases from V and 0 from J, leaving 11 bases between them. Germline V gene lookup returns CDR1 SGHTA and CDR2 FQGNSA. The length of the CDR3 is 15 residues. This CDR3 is CASSPGQNSYNEQFF. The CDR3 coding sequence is TGTGCCAGCAGCCCGGGACAAAACTCCTACAATGAGCAGTTCTTC.

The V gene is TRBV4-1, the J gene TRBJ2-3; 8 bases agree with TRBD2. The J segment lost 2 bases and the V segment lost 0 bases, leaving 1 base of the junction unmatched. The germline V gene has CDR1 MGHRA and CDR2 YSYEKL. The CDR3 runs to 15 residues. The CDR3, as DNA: TGCGCCAGCAGCCAAGAACTAGCGGACACAGATACGCAGTATTTT. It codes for CASSQELADTDTQYF.

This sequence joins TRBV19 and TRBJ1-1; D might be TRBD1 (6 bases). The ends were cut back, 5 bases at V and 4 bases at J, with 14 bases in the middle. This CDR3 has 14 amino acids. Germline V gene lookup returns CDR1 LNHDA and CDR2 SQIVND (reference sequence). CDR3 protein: CASSLRGLGTEAFF. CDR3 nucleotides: TGTGCCAGTAGTCTCCGGGGGCTTGGCACTGAAGCTTTCTTT.

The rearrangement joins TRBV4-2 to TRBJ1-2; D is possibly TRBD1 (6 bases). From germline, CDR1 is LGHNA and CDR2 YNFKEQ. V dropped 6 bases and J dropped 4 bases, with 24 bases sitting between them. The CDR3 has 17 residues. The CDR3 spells CASRSTGTSSNFYGYTF. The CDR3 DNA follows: TGTGCCAGCAGAAGCACCGGGACATCCTCTAATTTCTATGGCTACACCTTC.

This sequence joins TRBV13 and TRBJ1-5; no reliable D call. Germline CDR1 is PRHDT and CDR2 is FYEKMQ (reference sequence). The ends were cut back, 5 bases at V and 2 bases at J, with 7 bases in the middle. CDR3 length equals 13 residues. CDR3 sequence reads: CASSRYGNQPQHF. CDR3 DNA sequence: TGTGCCAGCAGCCGCTACGGCAATCAGCCCCAGCATTTT.

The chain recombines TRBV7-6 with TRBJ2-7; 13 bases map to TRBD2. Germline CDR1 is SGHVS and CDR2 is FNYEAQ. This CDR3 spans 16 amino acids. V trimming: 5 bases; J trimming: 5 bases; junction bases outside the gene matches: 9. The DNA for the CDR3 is TGTGCCAGCAGCCCAGGCCAGGGACTAGCGGGGAACGAGCAGTACTTC. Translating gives CASSPGQGLAGNEQYF.

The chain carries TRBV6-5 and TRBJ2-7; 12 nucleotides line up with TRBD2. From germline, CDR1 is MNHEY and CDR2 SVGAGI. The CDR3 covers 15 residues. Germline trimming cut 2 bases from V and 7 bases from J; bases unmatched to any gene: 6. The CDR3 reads CASSYRLAGAGEQYF. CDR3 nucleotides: TGTGCCAGCAGTTACAGACTAGCGGGGGCTGGGGAGCAGTACTTC.